This TCR beta chain was recorded in a study of CD8+CD57+ T cells in acquired aplastic anemia. Background on the study: An average of 3.2 ug of DNA was obtained from sorted CD4+ and CD8+ cells.

The germline V and J ends were trimmed by 1 base and 4 bases, with 9 bases remaining between them. Germline CDR1 is SGHAT and CDR2 is FQNNGV. The length of the CDR3 is 14 residues. Patients chosen for sequencing had shown CD8+CD57+ cell expansion by flow cytometry. Blood samples were obtained from patients who had received no prior therapy. This clonotype was observed a handful of times. Its antigen is currently unknown. The use of genomic DNA as template underpinned the TCR beta VDJ and CDR3 profiling. MiXCR, applied by TCRdb to the reads, yields one record per CDR3 protein. The data contain nearly 60,000 distinct CDR3 sequences, roughly three fifths of them seen just once; the ten biggest clones take up around 15%. Study conclusions and caveats: Overlap between patients and controls comprised twenty-nine CD8+ CDR3 sequences. With respect to CD8+ Simpson's diversity, patients and controls did not differ significantly.

This receptor was obtained from a human donor with aplastic anemia. The chain has TRBV11-2 and TRBJ2-3; D is uncertain. The sample was sorted CD4+, CD8+, or CD8+CD57+ T cells (not recorded which) from PBMCs. The CDR3 spells CASSLGFTSDTQYF. The CDR3 nucleotides are TGTGCCAGCAGCTTAGGTTTCACCTCAGATACGCAGTATTTT.